A single sample gave rise to the 10 T cell receptor beta chains below, sequenced in a study of response to subunit inactivated influenza vaccine. TCRdb analysed the RT-PCR reads with MiXCR anew, one entry per CDR3 protein. The sample has 650,000 to 800,000 distinct CDR3 sequences, approximately 15% seen once. The specimen was PBMCs from blood, collected 14 days before vaccination. These receptors were taken from a man aged 45-65 years who received an inactivated influenza vaccine.

This clonotype was picked up a small number of times. J is TRBJ1-5 and V is TRBV5-1; no clear D. CDR3 length: 13 residues. V was clipped by 2 bases and J by 5 bases, with 8 bases between them. Germline CDR1 SGHRS, CDR2 YFSETQ. In DNA, the CDR3 is TGCGCCAGCAGCTTAGGGATCGATCAGCCCCAGCATTTT. It codes for CASSLGIDQPQHF.

The table lists this clonotype with a few counts. The chain is built from TRBV3-1 and TRBJ2-7, with 7 bases fitting TRBD1. There are 16 residues in the CDR3. Germline values: CDR1 LGHDT, CDR2 YNNKEL (reference sequence). The V and J ends lost 3 bases and 3 bases, in that order; junction bases with no gene match: 11. The CDR3 sequence: CASSHGMGQGDYEQYF. DNA for the CDR3: TGTGCCAGCAGCCATGGAATGGGGCAGGGGGACTACGAGCAGTACTTC.

This clonotype was recorded a few times. The V gene is TRBV9, the J gene TRBJ2-2, with TRBD1 matching over 7 bases. The CDR3 length is 17 residues. After removal of 2 bases from V and 3 bases from J, the junction contained 10 bases not matched to a gene. Looked up from germline, CDR1 is SGDLS and CDR2 is YYNGEE. The CDR3 DNA sequence: TGTGCCAGCAGCGTCTGGACCGGGACAGAATACACCGGGGAGCTGTTTTTT. Its translation: CASSVWTGTEYTGELFF.

This clonotype was observed a few times. The chain is built from TRBV5-1 and TRBJ2-2, with a tentative D call TRBD2 (7 bases). This CDR3 spans 15 amino acids. With 0 bases removed from V and 5 bases from J, the gap between germline ends came to 11 bases. Germline V gene data show CDR1 as SGHRS and CDR2 as YFSETQ. The CDR3 DNA reads TGCGCCAGCAGCTTGGTGAAGGGGGGGACCGGGGAGCTGTTTTTT. Its translation: CASSLVKGGTGELFF.

This clonotype was seen more than once but under ten times. The V and J genes are TRBV20-1 and TRBJ2-1; D gene unclear. The germline CDR1 and CDR2 sequences are DFQATT and SNEGSKA (reference sequence). V gave up 0 bases and J gave up 8 bases, with 11 bases separating them. This CDR3 comprises 13 residues. CDR3 protein: CSARDFDRDEQFF. CDR3 sequence (DNA): TGCAGTGCTAGAGATTTCGATCGTGATGAGCAGTTCTTC.

The V call is TRBV2, the J call TRBJ2-5; maybe TRBD2 (6 bases). CDR1 SNHLY and CDR2 FYNNEI come from the germline V gene. There are 14 residues in the CDR3. V lost 8 bases, J lost 4 bases, and 17 bases lay in between. The CDR3 DNA reads TGTGCCAGCGGGCTACTGGCGGGGTCAGAGACCCAGTACTTC. This codes for CASGLLAGSETQYF.

V is TRBV29-1 and J is TRBJ2-7; 9 bases line up with TRBD1. Germline CDR1 and CDR2: SQVTM and ANQGSEA. V trimming: 6 bases; J trimming: 2 bases; junction bases outside the gene matches: 5. The CDR3 is 13 amino acids. The DNA for the CDR3 is TGCAGCGTACTACGGACAGGGGCCTACGAGCAGTACTTC. Its translation is CSVLRTGAYEQYF.

This clonotype has only a few counts. The chain has TRBV3-1 and TRBJ2-7; possible D gene TRBD1, 8 bases. The CDR3 is 15 residues long. V lost 5 bases and J 2 bases, leaving 16 bases between the germline ends. In germline, CDR1 is LGHDT, CDR2 YNNKEL (reference sequence). CDR3 protein: CASSFGGTGAYEQYF. The CDR3 nucleotides are TGTGCCAGCAGCTTCGGGGGGACAGGAGCCTACGAGCAGTACTTC.

This clonotype was counted many times. The DNA of the CDR3 is TGCGCCAGCAGCTTGGGGACAGGGGTTTCCTACAATGAGCAGTTCTTC. This sequence encodes CASSLGTGVSYNEQFF. The V gene is TRBV5-1, the J gene TRBJ2-1; 9 bases fit TRBD1. J lost 1 base, V lost 0 bases, and 2 bases had no gene match. Germline CDR1 reads SGHRS; CDR2 reads YFSETQ. This CDR3 region has 16 residues.

This clonotype was seen only a few times. The V and J genes are TRBV27 and TRBJ2-7; 10 bases map to TRBD2. This CDR3 contains 15 residues. The germline gives CDR1 MNHEY, CDR2 SMNVEV (reference sequence). V shed 2 bases, J shed 6 bases, and the junction held 7 bases outside the gene matches. The CDR3 reads CASSLGLAGVGEQYF. In nucleotides, the CDR3 is TGTGCCAGCAGTTTAGGGCTAGCGGGAGTCGGCGAGCAGTACTTC.